This TCR beta chain was observed in a study of T cells after posttransplantation cyclophosphamide. Study-level results: After PTCy, TRB diversity resembled that of CNI/methotrexate controls. TRB overlap between skin or GI tissue T cells and blood was limited.

This clone was counted a few times. Its specificity is unknown. Profiled with immunoSEQ multiplex PCR; TCRdb holds only in-frame clones, not every one. The data contain approximately 830 clones, approximately 73% of them singletons. A marrow graft followed busulfan-fludarabine conditioning, with cyclophosphamide on days +3 and +4. Looked up from germline, CDR1 is SGHNT and CDR2 is YYREEE (reference sequence). The ends lost 0 bases at V and 0 bases at J; junction bases unmatched: 3. This CDR3 has 16 amino acids. Specimen: CD4+ T cells sorted from blood, collected after an allogeneic stem cell transplant with post-transplant cyclophosphamide. The chain carries TRBV5-4 and TRBJ2-3; 8 nucleotides align to TRBD2. The source is a female patient under 45 who received an allogeneic stem cell transplant from a related donor, was CMV-positive, and had no GVHD. Some T cells may be graft donor cells. CDR3 loop: CASSLVGGGSTDTQYF. The CDR3 DNA reads as TGTGCCAGCAGCTTGGTCGGGGGGGGAAGCACAGATACGCAGTATTTT.